What follows are 25 T cell receptor beta chains derived from one specimen sequenced in a study of brain metastases from non-small cell lung cancer. Generated by immunoSEQ multiplex PCR, the TCRdb table keeps only in-frame clones and is missing some. The sample records a few thousand clones, about 83% being singletons. Sequencing used primary lung tumor tissue. These receptors were collected from a donor aged 40 or older with non-small cell lung cancer.

Written as DNA, the CDR3 is TGTGCCAGCAGCCAAGACGGGGCGGACGGCTACACCTTC. The encoded protein is CASSQDGADGYTF. The gene calls are TRBV4-2 and TRBJ1-2; tentatively, D is TRBD1 (5 bases). V lost 0 bases and J 8 bases, leaving 10 bases between the germline ends. Germline loops: CDR1 LGHNA, CDR2 YNFKEQ. The CDR3 has 13 amino acids.

V and J are TRBV10-3 and TRBJ1-5; 8 nucleotides agree with TRBD1. J gave up 3 bases and V 2 bases, and 3 bases lay outside the gene matches. This CDR3 is built from 15 residues. Per the germline V gene, CDR1 is ENHRY and CDR2 is SYGVKD. The CDR3 region has the DNA TGTGCCATCAGTGAGGGACAGGGTCTCAATCAGCCCCAGCATTTT. Amino acids: CAISEGQGLNQPQHF.

The chain recombines TRBV9 with TRBJ1-2, with a tentative D call TRBD1 (5 bases). V lost 2 bases and J 0 bases, leaving 11 bases between the germline ends. The CDR3 runs 15 residues. Germline V gene lookup returns CDR1 SGDLS and CDR2 YYNGEE. The CDR3 bases are TGTGCCAGCAGCGTTTCAGGGTTAGCTAACTATGGCTACACCTTC. The encoded protein is CASSVSGLANYGYTF.

In the case of this clone: A read error may produce the germline difference seen at one junction end. In DNA form, the CDR3 reads TGTGCCAGCAGCCAAGGCGGGCGGGGGGGTGCAGATACGCAATATTTT. Translation gives CASSQGGRGGADTQYF. The genes are TRBV3-1 (or the pseudogene TRBV3-2) and TRBJ2-3, with 9 bases lining up with TRBD2. The CDR3 loop spans 16 amino acids. The V gene's germline CDR1 is LGHDT and CDR2 YNNKEL (reference sequence).

The CDR3 reads CASSEGNSQAFF. CDR3 DNA: TGTGCCAGCAGCGAAGGGAACAGTCAAGCTTTCTTT. The V call is TRBV14, the J call TRBJ1-1; D uncertain. The CDR3 runs to 12 residues. V was pared by 5 bases and J by 9 bases, with 13 bases between. Germline CDR1 SGHDN, CDR2 FVKESK.

The gene calls are TRBV24-1 and TRBJ1-4, with D perhaps TRBD1 (5 bases). V gave up 3 bases and J gave up 4 bases, with 11 bases separating them. The germline V gene encodes CDR1 KGHDR and CDR2 SFDVKD. The CDR3 has 15 amino acids. This chain's CDR3 is CATSDGGASNEKLFF. CDR3 sequence (DNA): TGTGCCACCAGTGATGGGGGTGCAAGTAATGAAAAACTGTTTTTT.

The chain joins TRBV25-1 to TRBJ1-4; TRBD1 is a possible D gene (6 bases). V lost 3 bases and J lost 4, with 12 bases in between. The V gene's germline CDR1 is MGHDK and CDR2 SYGVNS. The CDR3 is made up of 15 amino acids. As DNA, the CDR3 is TGTGCCAGCAGTGATTGGGGGGGCGGTAATGAAAAACTGTTTTTT. Its translation: CASSDWGGGNEKLFF.

The rearrangement uses TRBV2 and TRBJ2-6, with TRBD1 as a possible D gene (6 bases). This CDR3 is 19 amino acids long. V was trimmed by 4 bases and J by 0 bases, leaving 19 bases between them. Germline V gene lookup returns CDR1 SNHLY and CDR2 FYNNEI. The CDR3 coding sequence is TGTGCCAGCAGTGCCTGGACAGCTAGTCAAGCCTCTGGGGCCAACGTCCTGACTTTC. It codes for CASSAWTASQASGANVLTF.

This clone was seen only once. The chain employs TRBV11-1 and TRBJ2-1; D not resolved. Germline CDR1 reads SGHAT; CDR2 reads FQDESV (reference sequence). V dropped 1 base and J dropped 10 bases, with 5 bases sitting between them. The CDR3 contains 11 residues. The CDR3: CASSLVDEQFF. The CDR3 nucleotides are TGTGCCAGCAGCTTAGTCGACGAGCAGTTCTTC.

V and J are TRBV9 and TRBJ1-2, with a weak D call TRBD1 (6 bases). Trimming left V 3 bases short and J 13 bases short, with 13 bases between. The CDR3 runs to 11 residues. Germline lookup yields CDR1 SGDLS and CDR2 YYNGEE. The DNA for the CDR3 is TGTGCCAGCAGCGGAGATACAGGGTCCACCTTC. Translating gives CASSGDTGSTF.

Remarks on this clone: The junction departs from germline at one end; a sequencing error may be responsible. V and J are TRBV14 and TRBJ1-2; D gene ambiguous. CDR1 SGHDN and CDR2 FVKESK come from the germline V gene. This CDR3 has 12 residues. The CDR3 loop reads CASSQAGARLFF. CDR3 DNA: TGTGCCAGCAGCCAAGCCGGAGCCAGGCTCTTCTTC.

The chain employs TRBV2 and TRBJ1-5; weak D call: TRBD1 (5 bases). The V and J ends lost 8 bases and 7 bases respectively, with 18 bases between them. This CDR3 comprises 14 residues. CDR1 and CDR2 (germline): SNHLY, FYNNEI. CDR3 nucleotides: TGTGCCAGCTGGGGAGAACAGGTGGGGCAGCCCCAGCATTTT. The encoded protein is CASWGEQVGQPQHF.

The V gene is TRBV14, the J gene TRBJ1-2, with TRBD1 matching 7 bases. The trim removed 1 base at V and 2 bases at J, leaving 4 bases unmatched. The V gene's germline CDR1 is SGHDN and CDR2 FVKESK. CDR3 length: 15 residues. This chain's CDR3 is CASSQAIGGNYGYTF. Here the CDR3 DNA reads TGTGCCAGCAGCCAAGCAATAGGGGGCAACTATGGCTACACCTTC.

V usage is TRBV3-1 (or the pseudogene TRBV3-2) and J usage is TRBJ1-4, with unresolved D. The CDR3 is 16 amino acids. CDR1 LGHDT and CDR2 YNNKEL come from the germline V gene (reference sequence). V was shortened by 1 base and J by 0 bases, with 9 bases between the two germline ends. The DNA of the CDR3 is TGTGCCAGCAGCCAAGCCAGCCTCTCAACTAATGAAAAACTGTTTTTT. As protein: CASSQASLSTNEKLFF.

This chain links TRBV7-2 with TRBJ2-1, with TRBD2 as a possible D gene (5 bases). Germline V lookup: CDR1 SGHTA, CDR2 FQGNSA. V was clipped by 8 bases and J by 7 bases, with 15 bases between them. The CDR3 consists of 13 residues. Here the CDR3 reads CASGIMRRNEQFF. CDR3 bases: TGTGCCAGCGGCATCATGAGGAGGAATGAGCAGTTCTTC.

In this sample, this clone turned up once. The gene calls are TRBV29-1 and TRBJ1-1; D is perhaps TRBD1 (6 bases). CDR1 is SQVTM, CDR2 ANQGSEA, per germline. The CDR3 totals 15 residues. V was shortened by 7 bases and J by 4 bases, with 22 bases between the two germline ends. CDR3 bases: TGCAGCGGGGGAGGGGGAAGGGGATGGGGCACTGAAGCTTTCTTT. Residues: CSGGGGRGWGTEAFF.

This chain links TRBV2 with TRBJ1-5, with a tentative D call TRBD1 (6 bases). The CDR3 runs to 19 residues. Germline CDR1 reads SNHLY; CDR2 reads FYNNEI. Trimming removed 1 base from V and 6 bases from J, with 25 bases in between. CDR3 nucleotides: TGTGCCAGCAGTGAAGGGTCGTGGTTGACAAGGGGGAACAGTCAGCCCCAGCATTTT. Translated: CASSEGSWLTRGNSQPQHF.

The chain links TRBV5-4 to TRBJ2-5; D is unresolved. In germline, CDR1 is SGHNT, CDR2 YYREEE (reference sequence). The CDR3 covers 11 residues. V gave up 1 base and J gave up 5 bases, with 3 bases separating them. The chain's CDR3 is CASSLTETQYF. The CDR3 bases are TGTGCCAGCAGCTTGACTGAGACCCAGTACTTC.

The CDR3 here is CASSLRRAAHQETQYF. The CDR3 DNA reads as TGTGCCAGCAGCCTCAGGCGGGCAGCCCACCAAGAGACCCAGTACTTC. The chain is built from TRBV11-1 and TRBJ2-5; TRBD2 might be the D (5 bases). CDR1 is SGHAT and CDR2 is FQDESV in the germline V gene (reference sequence). The CDR3 runs 16 residues. V dropped 5 bases and J dropped 0 bases, with 16 bases sitting between them.

The chain uses TRBV6-5 and TRBJ1-6; the match to TRBD1 covers 8 bases. The junction had 7 bases not matched to a gene; V was cut back by 6 bases and J by 9 bases. CDR1 is MNHEY, CDR2 SVGAGI, per germline. There are 14 residues in the CDR3. The CDR3: CASRVDRGISPLHF. CDR3 bases: TGTGCCAGCAGGGTCGACAGGGGAATTTCACCCCTCCACTTT.

V gene TRBV6-5 combines with J gene TRBJ1-1; D uncertain. The germline V and J ends were trimmed by 7 bases and 0 bases, with 12 bases remaining between them. CDR3 length equals 14 residues. The germline V gene encodes CDR1 MNHEY and CDR2 SVGAGI. This CDR3 reads CASTIGWMNTEAFF. Here the CDR3 DNA reads TGTGCCAGCACTATCGGGTGGATGAACACTGAAGCTTTCTTT.

V and J are TRBV2 and TRBJ1-6; D ambiguous. The V gene's germline CDR1 is SNHLY and CDR2 FYNNEI. The CDR3 has 14 residues. Trimming stripped 4 bases from V and 5 bases from J, with 9 bases between. In nucleotides, the CDR3 is TGTGCCAGCAGTGCGGACCCTCATAATTCACCCCTCCACTTT. It translates to CASSADPHNSPLHF.

This chain connects TRBV2 to TRBJ2-1; D may be TRBD1 (7 bases). The CDR3 runs to 15 residues. V lost 6 bases to trimming and J lost 5 bases, with 17 bases between them. The germline V gene has CDR1 SNHLY and CDR2 FYNNEI. The CDR3 spells CASRGGPGGNNEQFF. The DNA for the CDR3 is TGTGCCAGCAGAGGCGGCCCAGGGGGGAACAATGAGCAGTTCTTC.

This clone was recorded only once. The gene calls are TRBV24-1 and TRBJ2-3; TRBD2 might be the D (5 bases). Germline CDR1 reads KGHDR; CDR2 reads SFDVKD. V lost 3 bases to trimming and J lost 6 bases, with 9 bases between them. This CDR3 region has 13 residues. CDR3 residues: CATSDMEADTQYF. As DNA, the CDR3 is TGTGCCACCAGTGATATGGAGGCGGATACGCAGTATTTT.

The V call is TRBV29-1, the J call TRBJ1-1, with 7 bases identical to TRBD1. CDR1 and CDR2 from the germline V gene are SQVTM and ANQGSEA. The V and J ends lost 5 bases and 3 bases, in that order; junction bases with no gene match: 0. The CDR3 totals 11 residues. CDR3 DNA: TGCAGCGTTCAGGGGGACACTGAAGCTTTCTTT. Translation gives CSVQGDTEAFF.